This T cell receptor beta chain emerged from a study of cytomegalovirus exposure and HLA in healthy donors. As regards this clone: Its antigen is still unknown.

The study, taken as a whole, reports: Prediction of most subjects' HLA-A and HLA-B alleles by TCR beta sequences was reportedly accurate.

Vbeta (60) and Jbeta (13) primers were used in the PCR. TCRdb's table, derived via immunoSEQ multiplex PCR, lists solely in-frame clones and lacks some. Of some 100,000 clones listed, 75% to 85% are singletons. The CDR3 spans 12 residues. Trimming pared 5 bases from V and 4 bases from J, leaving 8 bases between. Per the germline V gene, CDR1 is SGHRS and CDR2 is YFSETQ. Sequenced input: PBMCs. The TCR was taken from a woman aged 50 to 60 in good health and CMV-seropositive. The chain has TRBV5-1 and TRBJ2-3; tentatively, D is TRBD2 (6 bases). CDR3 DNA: TGCGCCAGCAGGCGGGGCCCAGATACGCAGTATTTT. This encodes CASRRGPDTQYF. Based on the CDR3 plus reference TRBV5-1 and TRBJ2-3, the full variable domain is KAGVTQTPRYLIKTRGQQVTLSCSPISGHRSVSWYQQTPGQGLQFLFEYFSETQRNKGNFPGRFSGRQFSNSRSEMNVSTLELGDSALYLCASRRGPDTQYFGPGTRLTVL.